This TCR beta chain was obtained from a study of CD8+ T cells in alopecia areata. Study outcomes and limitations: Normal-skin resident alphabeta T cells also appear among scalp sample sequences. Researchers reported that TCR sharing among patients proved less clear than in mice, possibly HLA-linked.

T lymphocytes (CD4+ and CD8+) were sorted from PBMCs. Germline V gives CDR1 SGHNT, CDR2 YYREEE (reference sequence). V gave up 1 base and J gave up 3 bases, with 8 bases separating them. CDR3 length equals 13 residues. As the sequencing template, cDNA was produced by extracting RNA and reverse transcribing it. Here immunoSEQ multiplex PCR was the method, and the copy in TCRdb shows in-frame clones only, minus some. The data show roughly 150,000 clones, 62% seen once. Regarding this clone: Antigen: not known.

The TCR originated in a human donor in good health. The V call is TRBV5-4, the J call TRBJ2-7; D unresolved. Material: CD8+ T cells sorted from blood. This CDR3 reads CASSLTPLYEQYF. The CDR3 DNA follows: TGTGCCAGCAGCTTGACCCCACTCTACGAGCAGTACTTC.